These 27 T cell receptor beta chains originate from one sample sequenced in a study of cytomegalovirus exposure and HLA in healthy donors. This PCR relied on a set of 60 Vbeta primers and 13 Jbeta primers. TCRdb's copy holds only in-frame clones and misses some; the assay was immunoSEQ multiplex PCR. The table lists about 95,000 clones, roughly four fifths of them singletons, with roughly 3.5% in the top ten. The sequenced sample consisted of PBMCs. These receptors came from a man aged 30 to 39 in good health and CMV-seropositive.

This rearrangement joins TRBV25-1 to TRBJ1-2; 8 bases align to TRBD1. J gave up 4 bases and V 6 bases, and 10 bases lay outside the gene matches. This CDR3 region has 15 residues. Germline V CDR1 and CDR2: MGHDK, SYGVNS. The CDR3 DNA reads as TGTGCCAGCAGCTGGGGCAGGGGGCATATCTATGGCTACACCTTC. As protein: CASSWGRGHIYGYTF.

The V and J genes are TRBV4-3 and TRBJ2-1; a possible D gene is TRBD2 (5 bases). The CDR3 consists of 16 residues. Germline assignment: CDR1 LGHNA and CDR2 YSLEER. The ends were cut back, 4 bases at V and 4 bases at J, with 17 bases in the middle. The CDR3 reads CASSLEVRTRYNEQFF. The CDR3 coding sequence is TGCGCCAGCAGCCTGGAGGTGAGGACCCGATACAATGAGCAGTTCTTC.

The genes are TRBV28 and TRBJ2-7, with 13 nucleotides matching TRBD2. CDR3 length: 15 residues. With 6 bases clipped from V and 3 bases from J, the junction kept 5 bases outside the gene matches. Germline lookup yields CDR1 MDHEN and CDR2 SYDVKM. CDR3 in DNA: TGTGCCAGCAGCTCGGGACTAGCGGGAAACTACGAGCAGTACTTC. This codes for CASSSGLAGNYEQYF. Supplemented by reference TRBV28 and TRBJ2-7, the full variable domain reads DVKVTQSSRYLVKRTGEKVFLECVQDMDHENMFWYRQDPGLGLRLIYFSYDVKMKEKGDIPEGYSVSREKKERFSLILESASTNQTSMYLCASSSGLAGNYEQYFGPGTRLTVT.

V and J are TRBV6-5 and TRBJ1-2; TRBD1 might be the D (6 bases). The CDR3 runs 14 residues. Trimming took off 5 bases at V and 5 bases at J, with 15 bases between the two ends. The germline V gene encodes CDR1 MNHEY and CDR2 SVGAGI. CDR3 DNA sequence: TGTGCCAGCAGTCCGGGTGGACAGATTTATGGCTACACCTTC. Encoded protein: CASSPGGQIYGYTF.

In this sample, this clone turned up once. The chain is built from TRBV5-6 and TRBJ2-7; D is possibly TRBD2 (5 bases). The CDR3 consists of 15 residues. Per germline, CDR1 SGHDT and CDR2 YYEEEE. V was pared by 4 bases and J by 2 bases, with 16 bases between. CDR3 region: CASSPEGAFTYEQYF. CDR3 coding DNA: TGTGCCAGCAGCCCAGAGGGAGCGTTCACCTACGAGCAGTACTTC.

This clone was counted between two and nine times. The rearrangement links TRBV18 to TRBJ1-5; weak D call: TRBD1 (6 bases). Germline assignment: CDR1 KGHSH and CDR2 LQKENI. This CDR3 has 15 amino acids. V shed 3 bases and J shed 4 bases, with 13 bases lying between them. Here the CDR3 reads CASSPVGALNQPQHF. DNA of the CDR3: TGTGCCAGCTCACCTGTGGGGGCACTTAATCAGCCCCAGCATTTT.

The chain couples TRBV19 to TRBJ2-1; 9 bases fit TRBD2. The CDR3 length is 14 residues. The ends lost 5 bases at V and 9 bases at J; junction bases unmatched: 8. The germline V gene has CDR1 LNHDA and CDR2 SQIVND (reference sequence). CDR3 in amino acids: CASSLVAGVGEQFF. CDR3 sequence (DNA): TGTGCCAGTAGTCTGGTAGCGGGAGTAGGTGAGCAGTTCTTC.

The gene calls are TRBV13 and TRBJ2-1, with TRBD1 matching over 8 bases. V lost 6 bases, J lost 6 bases, and 7 bases stayed unmatched. This CDR3 is built from 14 residues. Germline V CDR1 and CDR2: PRHDT, FYEKMQ (reference sequence). In DNA form, the CDR3 reads TGTGCCAGCAGGCCGACAGGGGAGTCCAATGAGCAGTTCTTC. Translation gives CASRPTGESNEQFF.

The chain carries TRBV7-8 and TRBJ2-2; 12 bases match TRBD2. V trimming: 5 bases; J trimming: 5 bases; junction bases outside the gene matches: 6. The CDR3 is 16 residues long. Germline-derived CDR1 and CDR2 are SGHVS and FQNEAQ. The CDR3 bases are TGTGCCAGCAGCACTCGGACTAGCGGGACAACCGGGGAGCTGTTTTTT. Protein sequence: CASSTRTSGTTGELFF.

V and J are TRBV4-3 and TRBJ1-5; 9 nucleotides align to TRBD1. After removal of 2 bases from V and 4 bases from J, the junction contained 6 bases not matched to a gene. Germline V gene lookup returns CDR1 LGHNA and CDR2 YSLEER. The CDR3 has 16 amino acids. As DNA, the CDR3 is TGCGCCAGCAGCCAAAACAGGGGGCTGGCAAATCAGCCCCAGCATTTT. Amino acids: CASSQNRGLANQPQHF.

This rearrangement joins TRBV27 to TRBJ2-2, with D possibly TRBD2 on 5 matching bases. The CDR3 spans 14 residues. Germline V gives CDR1 MNHEY, CDR2 SMNVEV (reference sequence). Between the trimmed V and J ends, which lost 8 bases and 1 base, there was a span of 11 bases. This CDR3 reads CASATGLNTGELFF. In DNA form, the CDR3 reads TGTGCCAGCGCGACGGGGTTGAACACCGGGGAGCTGTTTTTT.

V is TRBV7-2 and J is TRBJ2-7, with TRBD2 identical over 11 bases. Germline CDR1 SGHTA, CDR2 FQGNSA. J was trimmed by 5 bases and V by 4 bases; bases with no gene match: 10. The CDR3 length is 16 residues. DNA for the CDR3: TGTGCCAGCAGCTCAGCCCGGACTAGCGGGTCCCACGAGCAGTACTTC. This gives the protein CASSSARTSGSHEQYF.

This chain links TRBV7-9 with TRBJ1-2, with 9 nucleotides matching TRBD1. The CDR3 extends over 15 amino acids. V lost 3 bases to trimming and J lost 6 bases; unmatched junction nucleotides: 8. Germline V gene data show CDR1 as SEHNR and CDR2 as FQNEAQ (reference sequence). The CDR3 region is CASSFPGQGIDGYTF. Here the CDR3 DNA reads TGTGCCAGCAGCTTTCCGGGACAGGGAATCGATGGCTACACCTTC.

This chain joins TRBV7-8 and TRBJ2-5; possible D gene TRBD1, 5 bases. The length of the CDR3 is 14 residues. V dropped 0 bases and J dropped 1 base, with 6 bases sitting between them. CDR1 and CDR2 from the germline V gene are SGHVS and FQNEAQ. The CDR3 region has the DNA TGTGCCAGCAGCTTAGCACAGGCCCAAGAGACCCAGTACTTC. It codes for CASSLAQAQETQYF.

This clone was picked up one time. This chain joins TRBV11-2 and TRBJ1-1; no reliable D call. The V gene lost 4 bases and the J gene lost 5 bases, with 14 bases spanning the gap. This CDR3 is built from 14 residues. Looked up from germline, CDR1 is SGHAT and CDR2 is FQNNGV. The CDR3 sequence is CASSSRLTETEAFF. The CDR3 DNA is TGTGCCAGCAGCTCCCGCCTTACGGAGACTGAAGCTTTCTTT.

Note on this clone: The junction departs from the called germline gene at one end, perhaps through a read error. The V and J genes are TRBV11-2 and TRBJ1-3; D is uncertain. Germline loops: CDR1 SGHAT, CDR2 FQNNGV. The CDR3 contains 14 residues. The CDR3 loop reads CASSLGFDSAPRFF. The CDR3, as DNA: TGTGCCAGCAGCTTAGGATTCGACTCAGCCCCCCGATTTTTT.

The chain is built from TRBV30 and TRBJ2-1, with 9 bases aligning to TRBD2. CDR1 and CDR2 from the germline V gene are GTSNPN and SVGIG (reference sequence). V trimming: 0 bases; J trimming: 10 bases; junction bases outside the gene matches: 10. The CDR3 consists of 15 residues. The CDR3 spells CAWSVGGRASREQFF. CDR3 coding DNA: TGTGCCTGGAGTGTTGGCGGGAGGGCTTCTCGCGAGCAGTTCTTC.

The chain couples TRBV30 to TRBJ2-1; 8 bases are a match to TRBD2. There are 15 residues in the CDR3. Germline V gene data show CDR1 as GTSNPN and CDR2 as SVGIG (reference sequence). V lost 4 bases to trimming and J lost 4 bases; unmatched junction nucleotides: 9. The CDR3: CAWKTGTRRYNEQFF. The CDR3 coding sequence is TGTGCCTGGAAAACCGGGACTAGAAGGTACAATGAGCAGTTCTTC.

The chain uses TRBV27 and TRBJ2-7; D possibly corresponds to TRBD2 (5 bases). CDR1 is MNHEY, CDR2 SMNVEV, per germline (reference sequence). CDR3 length: 18 residues. Trimming cost V 2 bases and J 2 bases, with 22 bases left between them. This CDR3 reads CASSLISLDQRHTYEQYF. As DNA, the CDR3 is TGTGCCAGCAGTTTAATATCCCTTGATCAGCGGCACACCTACGAGCAGTACTTC.

CDR3 bases: TGTGCCAGCAGGAAAATGGGACTGCAAAACACCGGGGAGCTGTTTTTT. Its protein product is CASRKMGLQNTGELFF. V gene TRBV28 combines with J gene TRBJ2-2; the D gene is possibly TRBD2 (6 bases). The V and J ends lost 6 bases and 2 bases respectively, with 16 bases between them. Germline CDR1 reads MDHEN; CDR2 reads SYDVKM. The CDR3 contains 16 residues.

The rearrangement joins TRBV2 to TRBJ1-1, with 8 bases that match TRBD1. V lost 5 bases and J lost 7; bases outside the gene matches: 9. The length of the CDR3 is 14 residues. The germline V gene has CDR1 SNHLY and CDR2 FYNNEI. The CDR3, as DNA: TGTGCCAGCAGTCCACAGGGGGTAACAGGTGAAGCTTTCTTT. It codes for CASSPQGVTGEAFF. The full variable domain, completed using reference TRBV2 and TRBJ1-1, is EPEVTQTPSHQVTQMGQEVILRCVPISNHLYFYWYRQILGQKVEFLVSFYNNEISEKSEIFDDQFSVERPDGSNFTLKIRSTKLEDSAMYFCASSPQGVTGEAFFGQGTRLTVV.

The chain links TRBV10-1 to TRBJ2-1; D is possibly TRBD2 (5 bases). Germline assignment: CDR1 WNHNN and CDR2 SYGVQD (reference sequence). Trimming left V 5 bases short and J 8 bases short, with 13 bases between. This CDR3 spans 13 amino acids. The CDR3 region is CASSLAGTDEQFF. CDR3 DNA sequence: TGCGCCAGCAGTCTCGCGGGCACGGATGAGCAGTTCTTC.

The chain couples TRBV6-1 to TRBJ2-1, with a tentative D call TRBD1 (6 bases). There are 14 residues in the CDR3. V gave up 7 bases and J gave up 0 bases, with 10 bases separating them. CDR1 MNHNS and CDR2 SASEGT come from the germline V gene. This CDR3 reads CASTRDNSYNEQFF. As DNA, the CDR3 is TGTGCCAGCACTCGGGACAACTCCTACAATGAGCAGTTCTTC.

In this sample, this clone turned up a few times. V usage is TRBV10-3 and J usage is TRBJ2-5; the D gene is possibly TRBD2 (7 bases). V was cut by 8 bases and J by 5 bases, with 12 bases left in between. CDR3 length: 12 residues. Germline-derived CDR1 and CDR2 are ENHRY and SYGVKD. The CDR3 protein is CAIRGAGETQYF. The CDR3 coding sequence is TGTGCCATCCGGGGGGCTGGGGAGACCCAGTACTTC.

This chain joins TRBV29-1 and TRBJ1-1; D call uncertain. V was trimmed by 1 base and J by 4 bases, leaving 7 bases between them. The CDR3 has 12 amino acids. The germline CDR1 and CDR2 sequences are SQVTM and ANQGSEA. CDR3 amino acids: CSVEGGITEAFF. CDR3 DNA sequence: TGCAGCGTTGAAGGAGGAATCACTGAAGCTTTCTTT.

This clone was counted only a few times. The chain has TRBV6-5 and TRBJ1-1; D not certain. V gave up 2 bases and J gave up 1 base, with 5 bases separating them. The CDR3 length is 13 residues. The germline gives CDR1 MNHEY, CDR2 SVGAGI. In nucleotides, the CDR3 is TGTGCCAGCAGTTACGCGAAGAACACTGAAGCTTTCTTT. Translating it yields CASSYAKNTEAFF.

The chain employs TRBV6-1 and TRBJ2-7, with D uncertain. CDR3 length: 12 amino acids. Trimming cost V 5 bases and J 6 bases, with 11 bases left between them. Germline assignment: CDR1 MNHNS and CDR2 SASEGT. CDR3: CASSNRGSEQYF. CDR3 nucleotide sequence: TGTGCCAGCAGTAACCGAGGTTCCGAGCAGTACTTC.